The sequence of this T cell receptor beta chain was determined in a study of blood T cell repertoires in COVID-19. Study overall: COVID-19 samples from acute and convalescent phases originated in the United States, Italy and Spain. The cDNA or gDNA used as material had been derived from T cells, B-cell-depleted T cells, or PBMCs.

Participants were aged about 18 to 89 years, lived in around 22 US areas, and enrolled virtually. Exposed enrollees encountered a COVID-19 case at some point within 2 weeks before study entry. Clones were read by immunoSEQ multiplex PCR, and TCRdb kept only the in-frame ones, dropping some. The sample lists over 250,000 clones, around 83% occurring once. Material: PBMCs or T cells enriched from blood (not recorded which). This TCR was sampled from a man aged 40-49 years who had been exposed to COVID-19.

CDR3 DNA sequence: TGCGCCAGCAGCTTAGCAGGGCACACTGAAGCTTTCTTT. Protein sequence: CASSLAGHTEAFF. V is TRBV5-1 and J is TRBJ1-1; D possibly corresponds to TRBD1 (5 bases). This CDR3 is built from 13 residues. Germline CDR1 and CDR2: SGHRS and YFSETQ. The V end lost 2 bases, the J end lost 3 bases, and 8 bases lay between the germline ends.